Below are 20 T cell receptor beta chains sequenced from a single sample in a study of patients and donors after allogeneic stem cell transplantation. A single record per CDR3 protein comes from TCRdb applying MiXCR to the RT-PCR reads. The sample yields roughly 230,000 distinct CDR3 sequences, 12% to 15% seen once. The sample taken for sequencing was blood, either unsorted or a sorted T cell fraction (not recorded which). The receptors derive from a human donor who was either an allogeneic HSCT recipient or a stem cell or donor lymphocyte infusion donor (not recorded which). It is not recorded whose cells these are; they may come from a transplant donor.

For this clonotype: A much larger clone sits a single nucleotide away, making a read error possible. This chain joins TRBV3-1 and TRBJ2-3, with a tentative D call TRBD2 (5 bases). The CDR3 extends over 14 amino acids. Germline V gene sequence: CDR1 LGHDT, CDR2 YNNKEL (reference sequence). The CDR3 bases are TGTGCCGGCAGCCAAGTTCCTAGCACCTGGACGCAGTATTTT. It encodes CAGSQVPSTWTQYF.

The chain combines TRBV6-5 with TRBJ1-2; D possibly corresponds to TRBD1 (5 bases). V lost 6 bases, J lost 6 bases, and 8 bases lay in between. The CDR3 is made up of 11 amino acids. CDR1 MNHEY and CDR2 SVGAGI come from the germline V gene. The CDR3 spells CASRTRDGYTF. The DNA of the CDR3 is TGTGCCAGCAGGACCAGGGATGGCTACACCTTC.

The V gene is TRBV12-3 or TRBV12-4, the J gene TRBJ1-3; D is undetermined. Trimming shortened V by 7 bases and J by 7 bases, and 14 bases separated the two germline ends. The CDR3 runs 13 residues. The CDR3 sequence is CASKSGSRNTIYF. Here the CDR3 DNA reads TGTGCCAGCAAGTCAGGATCTCGGAACACCATATATTTT.

This clonotype was seen more than once but under ten times. This rearrangement joins TRBV28 to TRBJ2-1, with 8 nucleotides matching TRBD1. The V gene's germline CDR1 is MDHEN and CDR2 SYDVKM. The CDR3 is made up of 16 amino acids. V dropped 5 bases and J dropped 8; count of bases not matched to a gene: 14. This CDR3 reads CASSPNPGQVLDEQFF. CDR3 DNA sequence: TGTGCCAGCAGTCCAAACCCGGGACAGGTCCTCGATGAGCAGTTCTTC.

This chain connects TRBV3-1 to TRBJ2-2; D is ambiguous. The CDR3 has 15 residues. Looked up from germline, CDR1 is LGHDT and CDR2 is YNNKEL (reference sequence). V gave up 4 bases and J gave up 6 bases, with 15 bases separating them. The CDR3 nucleotides are TGTGCCAGCAGCCCTCTTATGTCCCCACCCGGGGAGCTGTTTTTT. This sequence encodes CASSPLMSPPGELFF. Looking up the rest from reference TRBV3-1 and TRBJ2-2 gives the full variable domain: DTAVSQTPKYLVTQMGNDKSIKCEQNLGHDTMYWYKQDSKKFLKIMFSYNNKELIINETVPNRFSPKSPDKAHLNLHINSLELGDSAVYFCASSPLMSPPGELFFGEGSRLTVL.

This clonotype showed up just a few times. This chain connects TRBV3-1 to TRBJ1-5; D unclear. The CDR3 sequence is 12 residues long. Germline CDR1 LGHDT, CDR2 YNNKEL (reference sequence). Trimming took 3 bases from V and 4 from J, leaving 4 bases between them. The CDR3 DNA is TGTGCCAGCAGCCAGCAGAATCAGCCCCAGCATTTT. Amino acids: CASSQQNQPQHF.

There are many counts of this clonotype. The chain joins TRBV7-2 to TRBJ1-3, with a tentative D call TRBD1 (6 bases). The germline gives CDR1 SGHTA, CDR2 FQGNSA. Between the trimmed V and J ends, which lost 5 bases and 2 bases, there was a span of 13 bases. The CDR3 length is 15 residues. CDR3 region: CASSLGGAPGNTIYF. CDR3 bases: TGTGCCAGCAGCCTGGGGGGCGCCCCTGGAAACACCATATATTTT. The complete variable domain, with remaining parts taken from reference TRBV7-2 and TRBJ1-3, reads GAGVSQSPSNKVTEKGKDVELRCDPISGHTALYWYRQSLGQGLEFLIYFQGNSAPDKSGLPSDRFSAERTGGSVSTLTIQRTQQEDSAVYLCASSLGGAPGNTIYFGEGSWLTVV.

This clonotype was detected many times. The rearrangement joins TRBV5-1 to TRBJ2-7, with D possibly called TRBD1 or TRBD2 (5 bases each). The ends were cut back, 3 bases at V and 2 bases at J, with 18 bases in the middle. The CDR3 contains 16 residues. Germline V gene sequence: CDR1 SGHRS, CDR2 YFSETQ. CDR3 sequence: CASSSSVGTGTYEQYF. CDR3 DNA sequence: TGCGCCAGCAGCTCCAGCGTGGGGACGGGAACCTACGAGCAGTACTTC.

The V and J genes are TRBV20-1 and TRBJ2-5; D not resolved. V was clipped by 3 bases and J by 5 bases, with 16 bases between them. Per germline, CDR1 DFQATT and CDR2 SNEGSKA (reference sequence). This CDR3 is 14 amino acids long. The CDR3 protein is CSARGNYLSETQYF. Here the CDR3 DNA reads TGCAGTGCTAGGGGAAACTACCTTTCGGAGACCCAGTACTTC.

There are many counts of this clonotype. The CDR3 region has the DNA TGTGCCAGCAGTTTTCAGGGTTCCGATTCACCCCTCCACTTT. Protein: CASSFQGSDSPLHF. The chain recombines TRBV12-3 or TRBV12-4 with TRBJ1-6; tentatively, D is TRBD1 (5 bases). There are 14 residues in the CDR3. Between the trimmed V and J ends, which lost 3 bases and 8 bases, there was a span of 11 bases.

The table lists this clonotype with a few counts. The J gene is TRBJ2-7, the V gene TRBV4-3; maybe TRBD2 (5 bases). V dropped 4 bases and J dropped 2 bases, with 21 bases sitting between them. Germline CDR1 is LGHNA and CDR2 is YSLEER. The CDR3 sequence is 17 residues long. CDR3 in DNA: TGCGCCAGCAGCCCCGTGGGAGACCTTTTACGTACCTACGAGCAGTACTTC. It yields the protein CASSPVGDLLRTYEQYF.

The chain carries TRBV20-1 and TRBJ1-5; a possible D gene is TRBD1 (6 bases). In germline, CDR1 is DFQATT, CDR2 SNEGSKA (reference sequence). The CDR3 runs to 14 residues. Trimming removed 2 bases at V and 4 bases at J, with 12 bases between. The CDR3 is CSARMGGANQPQHF. CDR3 DNA sequence: TGCAGTGCTAGAATGGGGGGGGCGAATCAGCCCCAGCATTTT.

This clonotype was recorded many times. The gene calls are TRBV12-3 or TRBV12-4 and TRBJ2-1, with 8 positions matching TRBD2. This CDR3 is built from 18 residues. The trim removed 4 bases at V and 0 bases at J, leaving 11 bases unmatched. CDR3 sequence: CASSSRGGGTRSYNEQFF. The CDR3 coding sequence is TGTGCCAGCAGTTCCCGGGGCGGGGGGACGCGCTCCTACAATGAGCAGTTCTTC.

V usage is TRBV20-1 and J usage is TRBJ2-3; D gene ambiguous. The V gene's germline CDR1 is DFQATT and CDR2 SNEGSKA (reference sequence). V shed 0 bases and J shed 0 bases, with 10 bases lying between them. The CDR3 loop spans 15 amino acids. Written as DNA, the CDR3 is TGCAGTGCTAGAGATCGGTACTCCAGCACAGATACGCAGTATTTT. Encoded protein: CSARDRYSSTDTQYF.

The chain combines TRBV7-2 with TRBJ2-5; maybe TRBD2 (5 bases). The ends were cut back, 1 base at V and 5 bases at J, with 14 bases in the middle. CDR3 size: 15 residues. CDR1 is SGHTA, CDR2 FQGNSA, per germline. The CDR3 sequence: CASSLDSGNWETQYF. The CDR3 bases are TGTGCCAGCAGCTTAGACTCGGGGAACTGGGAGACCCAGTACTTC.

A few counts support this clonotype. This chain links TRBV29-1 with TRBJ2-3; D is perhaps TRBD2 (6 bases). CDR1 is SQVTM and CDR2 is ANQGSEA in the germline V gene. V dropped 0 bases and J dropped 3 bases, with 13 bases sitting between them. The CDR3 is 15 residues long. As DNA, the CDR3 is TGCAGCGTTGAAGATCTTGCCCTAGCGACAGATACGCAGTATTTT. As protein: CSVEDLALATDTQYF.

Only a few counts were recorded for this clonotype. The chain has TRBV10-3 and TRBJ1-4; D not resolved. Germline lookup yields CDR1 ENHRY and CDR2 SYGVKD. This CDR3 is built from 13 residues. V shed 4 bases and J shed 5 bases, with 8 bases lying between them. The CDR3 here is CAISAETNEKLFF. CDR3 bases: TGTGCCATCAGTGCAGAGACAAATGAAAAACTGTTTTTT.

This clonotype has at least ten counts. DNA for the CDR3: TGTGCCAGCAGTTTTGTGTCGAGGGCCTGGTCGGGGACAGTCTACGAGCAGTACTTC. It translates to CASSFVSRAWSGTVYEQYF. The V call is TRBV12-3 or TRBV12-4, the J call TRBJ2-7; 7 bases align to TRBD1. This CDR3 is 19 amino acids long. V shed 3 bases, J shed 3 bases, and the junction held 20 bases outside the gene matches.

This clonotype was recorded at least ten times. The chain has TRBV29-1 and TRBJ2-7; D unclear. The germline V gene encodes CDR1 SQVTM and CDR2 ANQGSEA. The CDR3 is 12 residues long. Trimming shortened V by 4 bases and J by 7 bases, and 14 bases separated the two germline ends. The CDR3 sequence is CSVVLVEREQYF. CDR3 DNA sequence: TGCAGCGTTGTTCTGGTTGAACGGGAGCAGTACTTC.

The chain uses TRBV7-8 and TRBJ1-5, with a tentative D call TRBD1 (5 bases). The V gene's germline CDR1 is SGHVS and CDR2 FQNEAQ. The CDR3 totals 17 residues. The V gene lost 0 bases and the J gene lost 5 bases, with 17 bases spanning the gap. CDR3 in DNA: TGTGCCAGCAGCTTAGCGCTAGGGGTGGGGGGACATCAGCCCCAGCATTTT. It yields the protein CASSLALGVGGHQPQHF.